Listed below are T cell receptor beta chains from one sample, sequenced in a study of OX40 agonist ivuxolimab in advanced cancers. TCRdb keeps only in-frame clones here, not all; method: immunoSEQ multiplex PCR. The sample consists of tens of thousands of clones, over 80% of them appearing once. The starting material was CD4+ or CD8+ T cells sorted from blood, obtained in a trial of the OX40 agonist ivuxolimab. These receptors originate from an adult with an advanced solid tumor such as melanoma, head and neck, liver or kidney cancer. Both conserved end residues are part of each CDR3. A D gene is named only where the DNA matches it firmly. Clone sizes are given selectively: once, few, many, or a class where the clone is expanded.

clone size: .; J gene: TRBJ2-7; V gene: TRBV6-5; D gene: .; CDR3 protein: CASSYGLVSHEQYF; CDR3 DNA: TGTGCCAGCAGTTATGGGCTAGTTTCCCACGAGCAGTACTTC
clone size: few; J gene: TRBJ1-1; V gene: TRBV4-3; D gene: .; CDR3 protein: CASSQVLWNTEAFF; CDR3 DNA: TGCGCCAGCAGCCAAGTGCTTTGGAACACTGAAGCTTTCTTT
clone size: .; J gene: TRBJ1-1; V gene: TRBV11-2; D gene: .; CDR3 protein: CASSLVGGLNTEAFF; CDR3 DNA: TGTGCCAGCAGCTTAGTTGGTGGGCTTAACACTGAAGCTTTCTTT
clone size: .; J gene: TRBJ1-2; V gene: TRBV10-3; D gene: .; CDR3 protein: CAISGAGDYGYTF; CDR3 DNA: TGTGCCATCAGTGGGGCAGGAGACTATGGCTACACCTTC
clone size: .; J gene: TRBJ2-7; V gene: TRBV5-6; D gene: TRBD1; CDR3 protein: CASSFRDSSLGEQYF; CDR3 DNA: TGTGCCAGCAGCTTCCGGGACAGTTCTTTAGGCGAGCAGTACTTC
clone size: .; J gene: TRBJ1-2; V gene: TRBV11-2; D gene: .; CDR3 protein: CASARNQGYYGYTF; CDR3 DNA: TGTGCCAGCGCTAGGAATCAGGGTTACTATGGCTACACCTTC
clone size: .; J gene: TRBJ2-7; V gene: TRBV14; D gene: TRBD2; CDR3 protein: CASRSTSGRGEQYF; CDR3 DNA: TGTGCCAGCAGGTCCACTAGCGGGAGGGGCGAGCAGTACTTC
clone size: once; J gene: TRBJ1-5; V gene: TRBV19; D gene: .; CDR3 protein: CASRIRTDRSDQPQHF; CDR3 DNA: TGTGCCAGTAGGATACGCACAGACCGGAGCGATCAGCCCCAGCATTTT
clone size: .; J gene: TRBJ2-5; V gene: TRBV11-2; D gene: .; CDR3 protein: CASSFSWVQETQYF; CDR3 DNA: TGTGCCAGCAGCTTCAGTTGGGTCCAAGAGACCCAGTACTTC
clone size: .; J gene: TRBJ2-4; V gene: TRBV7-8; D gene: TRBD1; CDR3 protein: CASSSRDRVGIQYF; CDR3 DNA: TGTGCCAGCAGCAGCCGGGACAGGGTAGGCATTCAGTACTTC
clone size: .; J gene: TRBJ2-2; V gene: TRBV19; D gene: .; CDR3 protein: CASRKAPGELFF; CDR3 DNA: TGTGCCAGTAGGAAGGCGCCCGGGGAGCTGTTTTTT
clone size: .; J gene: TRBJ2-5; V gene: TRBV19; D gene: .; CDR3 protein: CASSIMGQGSLQTQYF; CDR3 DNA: TGTGCCAGTAGTATCATGGGGCAGGGATCCTTGCAGACCCAGTACTTC
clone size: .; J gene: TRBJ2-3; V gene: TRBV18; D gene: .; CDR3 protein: CASSPASPGGTDTQYF; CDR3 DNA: TGTGCCAGCTCACCAGCCTCCCCCGGGGGCACAGATACGCAGTATTTT
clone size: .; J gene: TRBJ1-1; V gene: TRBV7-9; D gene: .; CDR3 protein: CASSLGRRNTEAFF; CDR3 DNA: TGTGCCAGCAGCTTAGGCCGGAGGAACACTGAAGCTTTCTTT
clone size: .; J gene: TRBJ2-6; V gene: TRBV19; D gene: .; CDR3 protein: CASSIPQAGNGANVLTF; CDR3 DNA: TGTGCCAGTAGTATTCCCCAGGCAGGGAACGGGGCCAACGTCCTGACTTTC
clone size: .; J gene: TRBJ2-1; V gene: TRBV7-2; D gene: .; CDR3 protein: CASSLSANGVEQFF; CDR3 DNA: TGTGCCAGCAGCTTGTCCGCTAATGGGGTGGAGCAGTTCTTC
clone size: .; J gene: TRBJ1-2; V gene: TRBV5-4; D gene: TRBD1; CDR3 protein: CASSLQGLGDYGYTF; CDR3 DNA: TGTGCCAGCAGCCTACAGGGGCTGGGGGACTATGGCTACACCTTC
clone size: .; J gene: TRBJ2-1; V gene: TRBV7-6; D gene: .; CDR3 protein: CASSSQGSHYEQFF; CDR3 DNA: TGTGCCAGCAGCTCCCAGGGCAGCCACTATGAGCAGTTCTTC
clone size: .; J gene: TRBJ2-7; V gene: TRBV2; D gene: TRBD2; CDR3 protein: CASSDLAGGPRPEQYF; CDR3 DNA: TGTGCCAGCAGTGATCTGGCGGGAGGGCCTCGTCCCGAGCAGTACTTC
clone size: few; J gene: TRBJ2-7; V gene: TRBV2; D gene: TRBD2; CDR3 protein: CASSETSGPTYEQYF; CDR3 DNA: TGTGCCAGCAGTGAAACTAGCGGGCCTACCTACGAGCAGTACTTC
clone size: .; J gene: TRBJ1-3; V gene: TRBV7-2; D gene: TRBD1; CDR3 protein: CASSPRTGPSSGNTIYF; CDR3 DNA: TGTGCCAGCAGCCCGCGGACAGGTCCGAGCTCTGGAAACACCATATATTTT
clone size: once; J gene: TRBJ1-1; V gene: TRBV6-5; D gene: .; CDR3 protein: CASISLSIGTEAFF; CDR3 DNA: TGTGCCAGCATCTCCCTGAGTATTGGCACTGAAGCTTTCTTT
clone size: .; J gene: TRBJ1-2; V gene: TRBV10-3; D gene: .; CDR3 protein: CAIRPPRDYGYTF; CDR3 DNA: TGTGCCATCAGACCTCCTCGGGACTATGGCTACACCTTC
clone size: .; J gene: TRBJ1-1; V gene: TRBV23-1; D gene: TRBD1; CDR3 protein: CASSQSWDRAWVRWVNTEAFF; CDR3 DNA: TGCGCCAGCAGTCAAAGTTGGGACAGGGCCTGGGTTAGGTGGGTGAACACTGAAGCTTTCTTT
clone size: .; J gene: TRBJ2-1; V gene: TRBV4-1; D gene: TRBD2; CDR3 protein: CASSRMGLAGYNEQFF; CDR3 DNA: TGCGCCAGCAGCCGGATGGGACTAGCGGGGTACAATGAGCAGTTCTTC
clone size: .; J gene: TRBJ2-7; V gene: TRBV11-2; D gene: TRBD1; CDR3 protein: CASSLFKGTATSSYEQYF; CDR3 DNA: TGTGCCAGCAGCTTATTCAAAGGGACAGCGACGAGCTCCTACGAGCAGTACTTC
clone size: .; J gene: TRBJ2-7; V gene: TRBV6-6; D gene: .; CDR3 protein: CASSPTGFGEQYF; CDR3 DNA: TGTGCCAGCAGTCCAACAGGGTTCGGGGAGCAGTACTTC
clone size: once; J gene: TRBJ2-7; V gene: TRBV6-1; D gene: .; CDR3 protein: CASRIAEYLSYEQYF; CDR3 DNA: TGTGCCAGCAGGATAGCGGAGTACCTCTCCTACGAGCAGTACTTC
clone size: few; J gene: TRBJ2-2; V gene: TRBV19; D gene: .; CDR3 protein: CAAVKRDTGELFF; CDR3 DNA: TGTGCCGCAGTAAAACGGGACACCGGGGAGCTGTTTTTT
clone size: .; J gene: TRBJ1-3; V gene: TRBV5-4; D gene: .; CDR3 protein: CASTPDGGSGNTIYF; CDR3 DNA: TGTGCCAGCACTCCAGACGGGGGCTCTGGAAACACCATATATTTT
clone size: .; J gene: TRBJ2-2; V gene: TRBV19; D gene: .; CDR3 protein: CASSILGFNTGELFF; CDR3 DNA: TGTGCCAGTAGTATCCTTGGTTTCAACACCGGGGAGCTGTTTTTT
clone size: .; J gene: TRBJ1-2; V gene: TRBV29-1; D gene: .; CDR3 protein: CSVDPGTNYGYTF; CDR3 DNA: TGCAGCGTTGATCCCGGGACCAACTATGGCTACACCTTC
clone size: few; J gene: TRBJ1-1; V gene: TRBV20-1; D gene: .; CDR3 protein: CSATTALEAFF; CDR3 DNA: TGCAGTGCTACTACGGCTCTTGAAGCTTTCTTT
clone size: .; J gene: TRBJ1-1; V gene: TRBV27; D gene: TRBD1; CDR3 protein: CASSFLGDRAMGTEAFF; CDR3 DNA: TGTGCCAGCAGTTTTTTGGGAGACAGGGCCATGGGCACTGAAGCTTTCTTT
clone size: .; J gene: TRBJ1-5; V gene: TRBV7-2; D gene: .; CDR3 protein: CASSLGVGPTDQPQHF; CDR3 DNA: TGTGCCAGCAGCTTAGGGGTGGGGCCGACCGATCAGCCCCAGCATTTT
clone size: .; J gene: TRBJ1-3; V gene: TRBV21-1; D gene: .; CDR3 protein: CASSKDDRGLVISGNTIYF; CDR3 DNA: TGTGCCAGCAGCAAAGACGACAGGGGGCTTGTTATTTCTGGAAACACCATATATTTT
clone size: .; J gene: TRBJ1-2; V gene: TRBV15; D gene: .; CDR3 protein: CATSRPGFNYGYTF; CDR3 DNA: TGTGCCACCAGCCGACCGGGGTTTAACTATGGCTACACCTTC
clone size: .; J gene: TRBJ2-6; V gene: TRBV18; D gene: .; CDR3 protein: CASSPSGANVLTF; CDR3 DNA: TGTGCCAGCTCACCCTCTGGGGCCAACGTCCTGACTTTC
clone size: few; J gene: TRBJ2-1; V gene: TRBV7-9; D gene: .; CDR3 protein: CASSFPSSGYSYNEQFF; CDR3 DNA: TGTGCCAGCAGCTTCCCCAGTAGCGGCTACTCCTACAATGAGCAGTTCTTC
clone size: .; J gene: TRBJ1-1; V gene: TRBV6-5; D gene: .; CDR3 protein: CASSLKGKRPMF; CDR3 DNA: TGTGCCAGCAGCTTAAAGGGCAAGAGACCGATGTTT
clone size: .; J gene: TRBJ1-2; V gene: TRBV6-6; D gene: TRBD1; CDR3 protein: CASSYGQGVTYGYTF; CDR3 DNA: TGTGCCAGCAGTTACGGTCAGGGGGTTACCTATGGCTACACCTTC
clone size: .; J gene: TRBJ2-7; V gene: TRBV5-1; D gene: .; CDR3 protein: CASSLVRGLGLYEQYF; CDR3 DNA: TGCGCCAGCAGCTTGGTGCGCGGGCTGGGGCTCTACGAGCAGTACTTC
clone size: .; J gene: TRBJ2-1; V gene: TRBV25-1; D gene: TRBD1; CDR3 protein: CASEDRAYNEQFF; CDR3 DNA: TGTGCCAGCGAGGACAGGGCTTACAATGAGCAGTTCTTC
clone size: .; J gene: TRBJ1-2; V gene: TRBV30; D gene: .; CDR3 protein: CAWSGETGYGYTF; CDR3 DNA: TGTGCCTGGAGCGGCGAAACAGGCTATGGCTACACCTTC
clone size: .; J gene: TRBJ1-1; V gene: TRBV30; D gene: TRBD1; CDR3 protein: CAWGQGINTEAFF; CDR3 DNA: TGTGCCTGGGGACAGGGAATAAACACTGAAGCTTTCTTT
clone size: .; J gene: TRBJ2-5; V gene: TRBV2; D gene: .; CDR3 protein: CASSGRDRETQYF; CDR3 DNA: TGTGCCAGCAGTGGGAGGGACCGAGAGACCCAGTACTTC
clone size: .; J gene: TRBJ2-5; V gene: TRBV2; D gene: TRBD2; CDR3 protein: CASSIAGEETQYF; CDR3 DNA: TGTGCCAGCAGCATAGCGGGAGAGGAGACCCAGTACTTC
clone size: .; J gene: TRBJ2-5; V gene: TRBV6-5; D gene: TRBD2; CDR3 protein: CATSGIAGAPETQYF; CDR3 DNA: TGTGCCACTTCCGGGATAGCGGGAGCCCCCGAGACCCAGTACTTC
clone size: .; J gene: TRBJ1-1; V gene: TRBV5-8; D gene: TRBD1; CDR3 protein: CASSSTGGLAFF; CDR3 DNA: TGTGCCAGCAGCTCGACAGGGGGACTCGCTTTCTTT
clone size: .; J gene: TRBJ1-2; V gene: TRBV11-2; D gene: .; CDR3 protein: CASSLEGIGSGYTF; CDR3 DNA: TGTGCCAGCAGCTTAGAGGGAATTGGGTCTGGCTACACCTTC
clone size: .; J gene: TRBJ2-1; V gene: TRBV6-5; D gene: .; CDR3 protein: CASSYSADSSYNEQFF; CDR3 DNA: TGTGCCAGCAGTTACTCGGCAGACAGCTCCTACAATGAGCAGTTCTTC